This is a list of T cell receptor beta chains from one sample in a study of vaccination effects on CD4 cells after COVID-19. No antigen is known for these receptors. Measured with immunoSEQ multiplex PCR; TCRdb has only the in-frame clones, and not every one. This table holds some 52,000 clones, about four fifths found once. Sequenced material: CD4+ T cells from PBMCs cultured with HCoV-OC43 spike peptides, taken before COVID-19 vaccination. Receptors originate from a human donor who received a COVID-19 vaccine. CDR3s include the opening cysteine and the closing phenylalanine or tryptophan. The D gene is left open where the match is weak. Clone size is given for some rows only: seen once, a few or many times, or a class if the clone is expanded.

cdr3_length | j_call | clone_size | d_call | v_call | cdr3_nt | cdr3_aa
16 | TRBJ1-4 | NA | NA | TRBV19 | TGTGCCAGTAGTATATACGGTGGGCTGTTCCATGAAAAACTGTTTTTT | CASSIYGGLFHEKLFF
13 | TRBJ1-2 | few | TRBD1 | TRBV4-1 | TGCGCCAGCCATGCGACAGGGGCGTATGGCTACACCTTC | CASHATGAYGYTF
15 | TRBJ1-5 | few | NA | TRBV6-5 | TGTGCCAGCGATCGGGCCTGGGTAAGCAATCAGCCCCAGCATTTT | CASDRAWVSNQPQHF
16 | TRBJ2-5 | NA | TRBD1 | TRBV7-6 | TGTGCCAGCAGCCTAGGGAGGACAGGGCTTCGGGAGACCCAGTACTTC | CASSLGRTGLRETQYF
17 | TRBJ2-6 | once | NA | TRBV4-1 | TGCGCCAGCAGCCAAGATAGGAGTTTCTCTGGGGCCAACGTCCTGACTTTC | CASSQDRSFSGANVLTF
12 | TRBJ2-2 | NA | NA | TRBV20-1 | NA | CSASRRAGELFF
16 | TRBJ2-2 | NA | NA | TRBV6-6 | TGTGCCAGCAGTTACCCAGAGAGGGCCGGGGACGGGGAGCTGTTTTTT | CASSYPERAGDGELFF
13 | TRBJ2-1 | NA | TRBD1 | TRBV24-1 | TGTGCCACCGGGGACAGCCCCTACAATGAGCAGTTCTTC | CATGDSPYNEQFF
14 | TRBJ2-3 | NA | NA | TRBV5-1 | TGCGCCAGCGGACCGCAACAGACCACAGATACGCAGTATTTT | CASGPQQTTDTQYF
13 | TRBJ1-2 | few | TRBD1 | TRBV12-3/TRBV12-4 | TGTGCCAGCAGTTTTGGGACAGCCTATGGCTACACCTTC | CASSFGTAYGYTF
19 | TRBJ2-5 | NA | NA | TRBV5-6 | TGTGCCAGCAGCTTGGGTCTGAGGGCACCCGGAAGGATCCAAGAGACCCAGTACTTC | CASSLGLRAPGRIQETQYF
14 | TRBJ1-5 | once | TRBD1 | TRBV2 | TGTGCCAGCAGGGAAGGACAGGGAGTACAGCCCCAGCATTTT | CASREGQGVQPQHF
15 | TRBJ1-5 | NA | NA | TRBV27 | TGTGCCAGCAGCTTGCAGGGAGTTCGGAATCAGCCCCAGCATTTT | CASSLQGVRNQPQHF
13 | TRBJ1-1 | once | NA | TRBV27 | TGTGCCAGCAGTTTAAGAGGCAGGACTGAAGCTTTCTTT | CASSLRGRTEAFF
13 | TRBJ1-2 | NA | NA | TRBV30 | TGTGCCTGGAGTCGACAGCAGCCTAATGGCTACACCTTC | CAWSRQQPNGYTF
17 | TRBJ2-3 | NA | TRBD2 | TRBV30 | TGTGCCTGGAGCCCGACCCTACTAGCGGGGATCACAGATACGCAGTATTTT | CAWSPTLLAGITDTQYF
15 | TRBJ1-6 | few | NA | TRBV6-6 | TGTGCCAGCAGCTTGCCGGACAGCCGAGCATCACCCCTCCACTTT | CASSLPDSRASPLHF
15 | TRBJ2-1 | NA | NA | TRBV5-1 | TGCGCCAGCAGCTATGGACAGCTCTCCTACAATGAGCAGTTCTTC | CASSYGQLSYNEQFF
16 | TRBJ2-5 | NA | NA | TRBV11-3 | TGTGCCAGCAGCTTAGGAACAGGGAGGGGGCAAGAGACCCAGTACTTC | CASSLGTGRGQETQYF
15 | TRBJ1-2 | few | TRBD1 | TRBV18 | TGTGCCAGCTCACTTTCCAGGGGGCGAGGCTATGGCTACACCTTC | CASSLSRGRGYGYTF
11 | TRBJ1-2 | NA | NA | TRBV28 | TGTGCCAGCAGCTCAGGGTATGGCTACACCTTC | CASSSGYGYTF
11 | TRBJ1-2 | NA | NA | TRBV20-1 | TGCAGTGCTAGAGACCTGTCGGGCTACACCTTC | CSARDLSGYTF
14 | TRBJ2-2 | few | TRBD2 | TRBV7-3 | TGTGCCAGCAGCTTAATAGCGGGGACCGGGGAGCTGTTTTTT | CASSLIAGTGELFF
14 | TRBJ1-1 | NA | NA | TRBV2 | TGTGCCAGCAGTGAAGTTGCGACATACACTGAAGCTTTCTTT | CASSEVATYTEAFF
15 | TRBJ1-4 | few | NA | TRBV25-1 | TGTGCCAGCAGTGGTACAGGGACCCATAATGAAAAACTGTTTTTT | CASSGTGTHNEKLFF
13 | TRBJ2-4 | NA | NA | TRBV19 | TGTGCCAGTAGTTCATCCCGGGACATTGTTCAGTACTTC | CASSSSRDIVQYF
14 | TRBJ1-6 | NA | NA | TRBV9 | TGTGCCAGCAGCGCGAGCTCCTATAATTCACCCCTCCACTTT | CASSASSYNSPLHF
14 | TRBJ1-1 | NA | NA | TRBV6-5 | TGTGCCAGCAGTACGCCGGGGGGAGTCACTGAAGCTTTCTTT | CASSTPGGVTEAFF
16 | TRBJ1-2 | NA | TRBD1 | TRBV6-2/TRBV6-3 | TGTGCCAGCAGCCCGGGACAGGGGGCGACACGGTATGGCTACACCTTC | CASSPGQGATRYGYTF
18 | TRBJ2-1 | NA | TRBD2 | TRBV7-6 | TGTGCCAGCAGCTTAGATTCTGGAGGACTAGCGGGGGGGCTATCCCAGTTCTTC | CASSLDSGGLAGGLSQFF
14 | TRBJ1-2 | NA | NA | TRBV2 | TGTGCCAGCACCCACAGGGTAGCTAACTATGGCTACACCTTC | CASTHRVANYGYTF
13 | TRBJ1-6 | NA | NA | TRBV18 | TGTGCCAGCTCGCCAAGAGTCGATTCACCCCTCCACTTT | CASSPRVDSPLHF
11 | TRBJ2-3 | NA | NA | TRBV2 | TGTGCCAGCAGTTCTAGGGATACGCAGTATTTT | CASSSRDTQYF
15 | TRBJ1-3 | few | NA | TRBV4-2 | TGTGCCAGCAGCCAAGAACGGTACTCTGGAAACACCATATATTTT | CASSQERYSGNTIYF
17 | TRBJ2-3 | NA | TRBD1 | TRBV9 | TGTGCCAGCAGCGTAGGATTTCCAGGGGGTGGTAGAGATACGCAGTATTTT | CASSVGFPGGGRDTQYF
17 | TRBJ2-3 | NA | TRBD2 | TRBV19 | TGTGCCAGTAGTATCGGGATCCCGGGGGGTCAAGGAGATACGCAGTATTTT | CASSIGIPGGQGDTQYF
14 | TRBJ1-4 | few | NA | TRBV3-1/TRBV3-2 | TGTGCCAGCAGCCCGTACACAGGGATCGAAAAACTGTTTTTT | CASSPYTGIEKLFF
15 | TRBJ2-3 | NA | NA | TRBV5-5 | TGTGCCAGCAGCCCGGTCACAGGAGTCACAGATACGCAGTATTTT | CASSPVTGVTDTQYF
15 | TRBJ1-3 | NA | NA | TRBV4-3 | TGCGCCAGCAGCCAAGATCGGCTCTCTGGAAACACCATATATTTT | CASSQDRLSGNTIYF
19 | TRBJ2-5 | once | TRBD2 | TRBV5-1 | TGCGCCAGCAGCTTGGCCGGGGCCGGAGCGGGGGGGCTGGGAGAGACCCAGTACTTC | CASSLAGAGAGGLGETQYF
13 | TRBJ1-4 | NA | TRBD1 | TRBV4-3 | TGCGCCAGCGGACAGGCAACTAATGAAAAACTGTTTTTT | CASGQATNEKLFF
16 | TRBJ1-2 | NA | TRBD1 | TRBV7-2 | TGTGCCAGCAGCCCTCCGAACAGGGGCTTCGGCTATGGCTACACCTTC | CASSPPNRGFGYGYTF
11 | TRBJ2-5 | NA | NA | TRBV2 | TGTGCCAGCAGTACAACAGGGACCCAGTACTTC | CASSTTGTQYF
13 | TRBJ1-5 | NA | NA | TRBV5-1 | TGCGCCAGCAGCTTTGATCGGGAACAGCCCCAGCATTTT | CASSFDREQPQHF
17 | TRBJ1-5 | NA | NA | TRBV24-1 | TGTGCCACCAGTGATTTTAGGGGAGACAATAGCAATCAGCCCCAGCATTTT | CATSDFRGDNSNQPQHF
13 | TRBJ2-5 | NA | TRBD2 | TRBV6-6 | TGTGCCAGCCATATGGGGGGGCAAGAGACCCAGTACTTC | CASHMGGQETQYF
13 | TRBJ1-2 | NA | NA | TRBV2 | TGTGCCAGCAGAGAGATCGGAGCGGGGGGCTACACCTTC | CASREIGAGGYTF
13 | TRBJ1-2 | NA | NA | TRBV5-1 | TGCGCCAGCAGCTTTAACCCAGGGGACGGCTACACCTTC | CASSFNPGDGYTF
14 | TRBJ1-1 | NA | NA | TRBV6-5 | TGTGCCAGCAGCCCCCTTTGGGGGGAAACTGAAGCTTTCTTT | CASSPLWGETEAFF
13 | TRBJ1-1 | NA | NA | TRBV30 | TGTGCCTGGAGTGTACTAGGGGCGCAAAAAGCTTTCTTT | CAWSVLGAQKAFF
14 | TRBJ2-5 | NA | TRBD1 | TRBV19 | TGTGCCAGTAGGGGACAGGGGGCAAAAGAGACCCAGTACTTC | CASRGQGAKETQYF
14 | TRBJ1-2 | NA | NA | TRBV6-1 | TGTGCCAGCAGTGAATCCGGAGATTACTATGGCTACACCTTC | CASSESGDYYGYTF
14 | TRBJ1-5 | NA | NA | TRBV5-6 | TGTGCCAGCAGCTTGCGGGGGGCCAATCAGCCCCAGCATTTT | CASSLRGANQPQHF
15 | TRBJ2-3 | NA | TRBD1 | TRBV7-3 | TGTGCCAGCAGCCTTAACAGGGGGCAGGAAGATACGCAGTATTTT | CASSLNRGQEDTQYF
17 | TRBJ2-2 | NA | TRBD1 | TRBV24-1 | TGTGCCACCAGTGATCCCCACGGGACAGGGGTCACCGGGGAGCTGTTTTTT | CATSDPHGTGVTGELFF
17 | TRBJ1-5 | NA | TRBD1 | TRBV19 | TGTGCCAGTAGTATTAGACAGGGGGGAGGTCGCAATCAGCCCCAGCATTTT | CASSIRQGGGRNQPQHF
14 | TRBJ2-5 | NA | TRBD2 | TRBV6-5 | TGTGCCAGCAGACTAGCGGGGGGGCGGGAGACCCAGTACTTC | CASRLAGGRETQYF
18 | TRBJ2-3 | once | TRBD2 | TRBV7-8 | TGTGCCAGCAGCTTAGTGGCTAGCGGGGGGGCCGGCACAGATACGCAGTATTTT | CASSLVASGGAGTDTQYF
15 | TRBJ1-6 | NA | NA | TRBV2 | TGTGCCAGCCGACCCTGGACAGAGCGTAATTCACCCCTCCACTTT | CASRPWTERNSPLHF
15 | TRBJ2-6 | NA | NA | TRBV9 | TGTGCCAGCAGCCCACAGCTCCCCGGGGCCAACGTCCTGACTTTC | CASSPQLPGANVLTF